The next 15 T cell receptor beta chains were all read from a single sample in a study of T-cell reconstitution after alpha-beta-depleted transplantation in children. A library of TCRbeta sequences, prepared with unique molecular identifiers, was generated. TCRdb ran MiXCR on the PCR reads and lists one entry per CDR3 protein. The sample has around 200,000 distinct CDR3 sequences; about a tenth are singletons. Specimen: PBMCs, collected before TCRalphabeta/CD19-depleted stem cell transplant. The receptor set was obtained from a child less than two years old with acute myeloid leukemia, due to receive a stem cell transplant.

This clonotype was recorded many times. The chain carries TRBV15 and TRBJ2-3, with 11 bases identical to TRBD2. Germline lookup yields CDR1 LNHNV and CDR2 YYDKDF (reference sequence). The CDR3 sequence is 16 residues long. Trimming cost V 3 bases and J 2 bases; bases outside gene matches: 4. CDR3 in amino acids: CATSRQTSGTTDTQYF. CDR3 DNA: TGTGCCACCAGCAGGCAGACTAGCGGGACCACAGATACGCAGTATTTT.

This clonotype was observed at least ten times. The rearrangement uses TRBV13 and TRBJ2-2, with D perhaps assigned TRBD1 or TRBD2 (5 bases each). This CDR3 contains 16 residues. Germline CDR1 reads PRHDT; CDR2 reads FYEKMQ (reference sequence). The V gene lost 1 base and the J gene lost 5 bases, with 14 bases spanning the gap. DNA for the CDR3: TGTGCCAGCAGCTTAGTACAGCTGGGGGTTACCGGGGAGCTGTTTTTT. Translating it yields CASSLVQLGVTGELFF.

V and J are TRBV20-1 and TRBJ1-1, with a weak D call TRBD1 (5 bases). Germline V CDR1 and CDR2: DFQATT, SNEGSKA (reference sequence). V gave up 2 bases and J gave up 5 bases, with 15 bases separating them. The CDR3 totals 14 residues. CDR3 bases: TGCAGTGCTAGATACCTCGGTGAGGGGACTGAAGCTTTCTTT. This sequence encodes CSARYLGEGTEAFF.

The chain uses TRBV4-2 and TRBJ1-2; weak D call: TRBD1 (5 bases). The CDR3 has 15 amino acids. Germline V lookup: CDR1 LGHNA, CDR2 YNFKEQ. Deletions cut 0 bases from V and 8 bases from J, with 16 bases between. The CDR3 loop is CASSQDLGQFGGYTF. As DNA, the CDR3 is TGTGCCAGCAGCCAAGATTTGGGGCAGTTCGGCGGCTACACCTTC.

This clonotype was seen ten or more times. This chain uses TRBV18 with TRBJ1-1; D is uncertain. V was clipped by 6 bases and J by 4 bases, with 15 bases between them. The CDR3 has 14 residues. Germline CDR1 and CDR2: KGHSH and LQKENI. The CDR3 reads CASSTNGVGTEAFF. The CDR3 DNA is TGTGCCAGCTCTACCAACGGCGTCGGCACTGAAGCTTTCTTT.

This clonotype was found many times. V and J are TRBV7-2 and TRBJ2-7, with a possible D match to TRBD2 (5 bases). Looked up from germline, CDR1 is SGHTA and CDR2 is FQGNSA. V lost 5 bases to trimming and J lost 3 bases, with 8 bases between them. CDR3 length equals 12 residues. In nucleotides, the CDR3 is TGTGCCAGCAGCCCCGGGATCTACGAGCAGTACTTC. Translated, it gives CASSPGIYEQYF.

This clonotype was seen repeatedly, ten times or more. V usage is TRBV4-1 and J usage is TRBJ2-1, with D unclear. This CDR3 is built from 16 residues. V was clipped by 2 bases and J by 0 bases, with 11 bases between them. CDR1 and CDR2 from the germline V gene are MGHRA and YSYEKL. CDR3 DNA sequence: TGCGCCAGCAGCCAACCACGAGCCCGCTCCTACAATGAGCAGTTCTTC. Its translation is CASSQPRARSYNEQFF.

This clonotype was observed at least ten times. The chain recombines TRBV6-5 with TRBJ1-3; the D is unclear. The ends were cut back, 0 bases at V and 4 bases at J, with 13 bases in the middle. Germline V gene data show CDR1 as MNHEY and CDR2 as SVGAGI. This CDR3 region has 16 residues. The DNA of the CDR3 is TGTGCCAGCAGTTACTCGGTCAGTGATGGCGGAAACACCATATATTTT. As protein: CASSYSVSDGGNTIYF.

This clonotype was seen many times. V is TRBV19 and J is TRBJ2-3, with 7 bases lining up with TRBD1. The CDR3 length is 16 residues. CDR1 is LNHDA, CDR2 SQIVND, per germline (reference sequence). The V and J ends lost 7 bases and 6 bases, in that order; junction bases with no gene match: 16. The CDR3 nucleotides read TGTGCCAGTAACCCACCGGGACAGAAGGTAGCGGATACGCAGTATTTT. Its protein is CASNPPGQKVADTQYF.

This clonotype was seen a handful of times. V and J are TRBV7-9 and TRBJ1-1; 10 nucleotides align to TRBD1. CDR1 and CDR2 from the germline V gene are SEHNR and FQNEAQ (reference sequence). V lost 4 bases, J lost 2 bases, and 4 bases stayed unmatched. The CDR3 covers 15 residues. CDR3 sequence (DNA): TGTGCCAGCAGCTACCGGGACAGGGGAAACACTGAAGCTTTCTTT. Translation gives CASSYRDRGNTEAFF.

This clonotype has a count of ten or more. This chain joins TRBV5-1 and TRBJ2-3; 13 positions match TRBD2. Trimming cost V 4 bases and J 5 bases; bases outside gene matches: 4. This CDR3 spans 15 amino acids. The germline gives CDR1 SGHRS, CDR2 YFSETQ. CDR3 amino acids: CASSGGLAGIDTQYF. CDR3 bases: TGCGCCAGCAGCGGGGGACTAGCGGGAATAGATACGCAGTATTTT.

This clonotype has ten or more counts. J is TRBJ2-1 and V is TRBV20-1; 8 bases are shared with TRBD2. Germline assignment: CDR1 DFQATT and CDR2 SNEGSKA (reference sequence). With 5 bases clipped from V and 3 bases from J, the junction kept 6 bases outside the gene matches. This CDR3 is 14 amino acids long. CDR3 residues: CSAYSGSLYNEQFF. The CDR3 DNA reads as TGCAGTGCTTACAGCGGGAGTCTCTACAATGAGCAGTTCTTC.

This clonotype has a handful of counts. For the CDR3, the DNA is TGTGCCAGCAGCTTGACTAGCCACCACTACAATGAGCAGTTCTTC. Translating it yields CASSLTSHHYNEQFF. This chain connects TRBV7-3 to TRBJ2-1, with 7 bases matching TRBD2. The junction had 5 bases not matched to a gene; V was cut back by 3 bases and J by 3 bases. The CDR3 consists of 15 residues. The germline gives CDR1 SGHTA, CDR2 FQGTGA.

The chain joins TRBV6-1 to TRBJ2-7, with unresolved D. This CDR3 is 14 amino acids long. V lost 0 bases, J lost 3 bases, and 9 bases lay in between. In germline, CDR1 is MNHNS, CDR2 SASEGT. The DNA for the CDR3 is TGTGCCAGCAGTGAAGCGCGCGGATTCTACGAGCAGTACTTC. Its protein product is CASSEARGFYEQYF.

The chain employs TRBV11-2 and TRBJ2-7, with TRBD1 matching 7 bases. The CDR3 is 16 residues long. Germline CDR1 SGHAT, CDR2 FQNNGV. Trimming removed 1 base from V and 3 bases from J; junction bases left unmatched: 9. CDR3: CASSLVGQRARYEQYF. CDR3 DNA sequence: TGTGCCAGCAGCTTAGTGGGACAGAGGGCCCGCTACGAGCAGTACTTC.